The 10 T cell receptor beta chains presented below share a single source sample, sequenced in a study of spatial heterogeneity in lung cancer. Whole-study results and caveats: Mutation tallies in tumors tracked expanded intratumoral alpha and beta TCR counts.

For these receptors, no antigen is known. The time point: sample taken at primary tumor resection. TCRdb passed the 5' RACE reads through MiXCR, listing each CDR3 protein once. The data show some 3,800 distinct CDR3 sequences, around a tenth seen once. This material consisted of lung tumor tissue, taken at surgery. The receptors come from a male donor with early-stage non-small cell lung cancer.

This clonotype ranks as medium-sized. This beta chain represents an off-target read in a library built for alpha chains; its size is of limited meaning. V gene TRBV6-5 combines with J gene TRBJ2-3; 11 bases match TRBD2. Trimming removed 5 bases from V and 6 bases from J; junction bases left unmatched: 7. The germline V gene encodes CDR1 MNHEY and CDR2 SVGAGI. The CDR3 sequence is 15 residues long. CDR3 in amino acids: CASSVSSGRLDTQYF. CDR3 nucleotides: TGTGCCAGCAGTGTGTCTAGCGGGAGGCTCGATACGCAGTATTTT.

By proportion, this clonotype is medium-sized. A library prepared for alpha chains yielded this beta chain as an off-target read; its size is of little meaning. The chain employs TRBV28 and TRBJ2-5, with D unclear. Germline CDR1 and CDR2: MDHEN and SYDVKM. Trimming left V 6 bases short and J 5 bases short, with 16 bases between. The CDR3 loop spans 14 amino acids. The CDR3 nucleotides read TGTGCCAGCAGGCTTGATGGGGTGGTGGAGACCCAGTACTTC. Translating gives CASRLDGVVETQYF.

On this clonotype: For a library built for alpha chains, this beta chain is a stray read; little rests on its size. The V and J genes are TRBV5-1 and TRBJ2-5; D call uncertain. Germline V gives CDR1 SGHRS, CDR2 YFSETQ. The CDR3 consists of 12 residues. V lost 5 bases and J lost 1, with 6 bases in between. Here the CDR3 reads CASSQSQETQYF. The CDR3 DNA sequence: TGCGCCAGCAGTCAGAGCCAAGAGACCCAGTACTTC.

With regard to this clonotype: Since the library was made to target alpha chains, this beta chain is a stray read and its abundance is not meaningful. The chain combines TRBV2 with TRBJ1-5; weak D call: TRBD1 (5 bases). V dropped 5 bases and J dropped 2 bases, with 13 bases sitting between them. CDR1 is SNHLY and CDR2 is FYNNEI in the germline V gene. The CDR3 loop spans 15 amino acids. The CDR3 loop reads CASSSQGFGNQPQHF. In DNA form, the CDR3 reads TGTGCCAGCAGTTCCCAGGGATTTGGCAATCAGCCCCAGCATTTT.

As for this clonotype: The library was built for alpha chains, so this beta chain is an off-target read and its size means little. The chain uses TRBV4-2 and TRBJ2-5; TRBD2 matches at 14 bases. This CDR3 is 16 amino acids long. Germline CDR1 reads LGHNA; CDR2 reads YNFKEQ. Trimming cost V 0 bases and J 4 bases; bases outside gene matches: 1. Written as DNA, the CDR3 is TGTGCCAGCAGCCAAGACGGGACTAGCGGGGGAGAGACCCAGTACTTC. The encoded protein is CASSQDGTSGGETQYF.

To note about this clonotype: Since the library was made to target alpha chains, this beta chain is a stray read and its abundance is not meaningful. The V gene is TRBV2, the J gene TRBJ1-6; D call uncertain. V was shortened by 11 bases and J by 9 bases, with 17 bases between the two germline ends. Germline values: CDR1 SNHLY, CDR2 FYNNEI. This CDR3 contains 13 residues. CDR3 in DNA: TGTGCCGGAAAGAGCGGAATCTCTTCACCCCTCCACTTT. This gives the protein CAGKSGISSPLHF.

This clonotype counts as medium-sized. As an off-target read in a library built for alpha chains, this beta chain has a frequency of little significance. V and J are TRBV27 and TRBJ1-5; D ambiguous. CDR1 is MNHEY, CDR2 SMNVEV, per germline (reference sequence). This CDR3 has 14 amino acids. V lost 5 bases, J lost 6 bases, and 14 bases lay in between. In DNA form, the CDR3 reads TGTGCCAGCAGTAGGGCGGCCGTCGGTCAGCCCCAGCATTTT. It translates to CASSRAAVGQPQHF.

A remark on this clonotype: This beta chain is an unintended read in a library built for alpha chains; its size means little. The chain carries TRBV7-2 and TRBJ2-7; D unresolved. Between the trimmed V and J ends, which lost 2 bases and 0 bases, there was a span of 17 bases. Germline-derived CDR1 and CDR2 are SGHTA and FQGNSA. This CDR3 contains 17 residues. The CDR3 reads CASSLRPFSTNSYEQYF. CDR3 DNA sequence: TGTGCCAGCAGCTTAAGGCCGTTCTCCACCAACTCCTACGAGCAGTACTTC.

A few counts support this clonotype. This beta chain is an off-target read within a library intended for alpha chains, so its frequency means little. This chain connects TRBV7-9 to TRBJ1-5, with D unresolved. V was pared by 2 bases and J by 7 bases, with 9 bases between. The CDR3 has 13 residues. The germline V gene has CDR1 SEHNR and CDR2 FQNEAQ (reference sequence). CDR3 residues: CASSLRREQPQHF. The CDR3 coding sequence is TGTGCCAGCAGCTTACGGAGGGAACAGCCCCAGCATTTT.

A word on this clonotype: Given a much more abundant clone one base away, this may be a read error. Found in a library prepared for alpha chains, this beta chain is an off-target read, and its abundance has little meaning. V gene TRBV6-6 combines with J gene TRBJ2-1; TRBD2 matches 11 bases. Germline lookup yields CDR1 MNHNY and CDR2 SVGAGI (reference sequence). The CDR3 length is 15 residues. In nucleotides, the CDR3 is TGTGCCAGCAGTGACGGGACTAGCGGTTACAATGAGCTGTTCTTC. Its protein is CASSDGTSGYNELFF.